The rows below give T cell receptor beta chains drawn from one sample of a study of blood T cell repertoires in COVID-19. Only in-frame clones appear in the TCRdb table, and some are missing; sequencing was by immunoSEQ multiplex PCR. The table includes 390,000 or so clones, around 90% detected once. Material for sequencing was peripheral blood. These receptors came from a man between 18 and 29 years old with active or convalescent COVID-19. Both conserved end residues are trimmed from each CDR3. Clone size, where shown, is once, few, many, or a class for clones that have expanded.

size,V,J,length,CDR3
-,TRBV6-5,TRBJ2-7,10,ASRQPGYEQY
-,TRBV11-1,TRBJ1-2,13,ASSSLSDNDYGYT
-,TRBV28,TRBJ1-5,15,ASRRPTGHHANQPQH
-,TRBV2,TRBJ2-7,12,ASSGSGTYYEQY
-,TRBV7-9,TRBJ2-1,12,AGLAGSTQDEQF
-,TRBV7-6,TRBJ1-3,11,ASSLEEGYTIY
-,TRBV11-2,TRBJ2-3,12,ASSLGQGTDTQY
-,TRBV3-1/TRBV3-2,TRBJ2-7,14,ASSQGLAGATYEQY
-,TRBV10-3,TRBJ1-1,13,AISEFGGGNTEAF
-,TRBV5-1,TRBJ2-1,11,ASSSTGYGEQF
-,TRBV6-5,TRBJ1-5,13,ASRPGGYSNQPQH
-,TRBV29-1,TRBJ1-2,11,SVPREGSYGYT
-,TRBV18,TRBJ1-1,12,ASSEGQGFTEAF
-,TRBV18,TRBJ1-6,14,ASSSLGTGGNSPLH
-,TRBV6-2/TRBV6-3,TRBJ2-1,15,ASSYGLAGVWFNEQF
-,TRBV27,TRBJ2-1,15,ASSSTLLAGPYNEQF
-,TRBV12-5,TRBJ2-1,12,ASGPAGVENEQF
-,TRBV2,TRBJ1-2,10,ASREPGGGYT
-,TRBV28,TRBJ1-5,16,ASSLPLWQGKNGQPQH
-,TRBV28,TRBJ2-7,10,ASMDRVSEQY
-,TRBV6-2/TRBV6-3,TRBJ2-7,11,ASSYERVYEQY
-,TRBV4-3,TRBJ1-2,12,ASSQEGDRAGYT
few,TRBV6-5,TRBJ2-1,11,ASRDSGRDEQF
-,TRBV5-1,TRBJ1-2,12,ASSLVSGGAGYT
-,TRBV7-9,TRBJ1-6,13,ASTQTGDYNSPLH
-,TRBV9,TRBJ2-2,11,ASSVAGTGELF
-,TRBV4-1,TRBJ2-5,14,ASSHPPGQGMETQY
once,TRBV9,TRBJ2-1,13,ASSSTGVSYNEQF
-,TRBV4-2,TRBJ2-5,13,ASSQERTLQETQY
once,TRBV7-8,TRBJ2-1,15,ASSPVPDRGLYNEQF
once,TRBV9,TRBJ2-3,12,ASSVTGTIDTQY
-,TRBV30,TRBJ2-7,15,AWSVYRAGTKSYEQY
once,TRBV4-3,TRBJ2-1,14,ASSLLGDRGDNEQF
-,TRBV7-3,TRBJ2-2,14,ASSLSGGTNTGELF
-,TRBV28,TRBJ2-1,11,ASGDLDNNEQF
-,TRBV11-1,TRBJ2-7,15,ASSLAPRGYPSYEQY
-,TRBV19,TRBJ1-2,12,ASSIEAGTSRYT
-,TRBV11-3,TRBJ2-3,15,ASSLGVKRQGRDTQY
once,TRBV18,TRBJ2-5,11,ASSPTVQETQY
-,TRBV6-2/TRBV6-3,TRBJ1-4,12,ASSSYGGNEKLF
once,TRBV29-1,TRBJ2-7,11,SVVVGPPYEQY
few,TRBV2,TRBJ1-1,12,ASSEAARNTEAF
-,TRBV9,TRBJ2-2,10,ASNVPSGELF
-,TRBV5-1,TRBJ2-5,14,ASSLLSGGGQETQY
-,TRBV30,TRBJ1-1,8,AWGAFPPF
-,TRBV4-1,TRBJ2-7,11,ASSQTGDYEQY
-,TRBV15,TRBJ1-2,11,ATSDGQGDGYT
-,TRBV7-8,TRBJ2-2,14,ASSLEVLGGTGELF
-,TRBV6-5,TRBJ2-7,12,ASSSSGTGGEQY
-,TRBV6-6,TRBJ1-1,13,ASTNGGAPNTEAF
-,TRBV6-8,TRBJ2-1,15,ASTPPGSGDIYNEQF
-,TRBV6-1,TRBJ1-5,12,ASSEGTTNQPQH
-,TRBV28,TRBJ1-5,12,AAVGGRSNQPQH
-,TRBV6-4,TRBJ2-3,15,ASSDSSLAGGPDTQY
-,TRBV3-1/TRBV3-2,TRBJ2-4,13,ASSLLAGAGNIQY
-,TRBV7-6,TRBJ1-4,13,ASSPGQGAGEKLF
-,TRBV7-3,TRBJ1-1,11,ASSFGGNTEAF
once,TRBV2,TRBJ2-5,14,ASSEGRNRGQRTQY
-,TRBV7-9,TRBJ2-2,15,ASSLGGGRTNTGELF
-,TRBV29-1,TRBJ2-7,11,SVEMLGSGEQY